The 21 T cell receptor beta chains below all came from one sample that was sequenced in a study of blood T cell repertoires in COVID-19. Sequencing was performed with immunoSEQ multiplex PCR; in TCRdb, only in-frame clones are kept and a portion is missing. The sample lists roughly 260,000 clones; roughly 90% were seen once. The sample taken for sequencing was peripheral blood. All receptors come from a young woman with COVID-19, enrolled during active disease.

In DNA, the CDR3 is TGCGCCAGCAGCTTGTTACAGGACAGGGGTCCCCCCCATAGCAATCAGCCCCAGCATTTT. Its translation is CASSLLQDRGPPHSNQPQHF. The gene calls are TRBV5-1 and TRBJ1-5, with 9 nucleotides matching TRBD1. The trim removed 1 base at V and 0 bases at J, leaving 14 bases unmatched. Germline V lookup: CDR1 SGHRS, CDR2 YFSETQ. The CDR3 runs to 20 residues.

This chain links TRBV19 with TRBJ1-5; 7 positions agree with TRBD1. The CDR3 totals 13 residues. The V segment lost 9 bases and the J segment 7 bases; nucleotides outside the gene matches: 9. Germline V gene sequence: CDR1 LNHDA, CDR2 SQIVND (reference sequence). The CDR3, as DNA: TGTGCCAGCTCCGGACAGGTCGGCCAGCCCCAGCATTTT. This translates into CASSGQVGQPQHF.

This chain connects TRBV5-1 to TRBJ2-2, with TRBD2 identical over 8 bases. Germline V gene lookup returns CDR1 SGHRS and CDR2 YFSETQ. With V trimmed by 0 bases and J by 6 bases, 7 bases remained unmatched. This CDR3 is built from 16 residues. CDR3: CASSLAGGGQAGELFF. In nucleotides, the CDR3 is TGCGCCAGCAGCTTGGCCGGCGGGGGGCAGGCCGGGGAGCTGTTTTTT.

CDR3 bases: TGTGCCAGCAAACCGGGACAGGGTGAAGATACGCAGTATTTT. It encodes CASKPGQGEDTQYF. The chain joins TRBV5-4 to TRBJ2-3, with TRBD1 identical over 9 bases. The CDR3 contains 14 residues. Germline V gene lookup returns CDR1 SGHNT and CDR2 YYREEE (reference sequence). With V trimmed by 6 bases and J by 5 bases, 7 bases remained unmatched.

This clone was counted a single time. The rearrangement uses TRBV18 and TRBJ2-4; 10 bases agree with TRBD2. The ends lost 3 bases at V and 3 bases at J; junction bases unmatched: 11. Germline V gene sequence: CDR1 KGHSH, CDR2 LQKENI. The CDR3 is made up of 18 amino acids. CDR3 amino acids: CASSPGFTSGTLKNIQYF. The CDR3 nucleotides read TGTGCCAGCTCACCGGGCTTCACTAGCGGGACCCTCAAAAACATTCAGTACTTC.

The CDR3 DNA reads TGTGCCAGTAACCTACAGGGCGCGAACACCGGGGAGCTGTTTTTT. The encoded protein is CASNLQGANTGELFF. This chain links TRBV19 with TRBJ2-2, with a weak D call TRBD1 (6 bases). Trimming cost V 7 bases and J 0 bases, with 12 bases left between them. Per germline, CDR1 LNHDA and CDR2 SQIVND (reference sequence). This CDR3 is built from 15 residues.

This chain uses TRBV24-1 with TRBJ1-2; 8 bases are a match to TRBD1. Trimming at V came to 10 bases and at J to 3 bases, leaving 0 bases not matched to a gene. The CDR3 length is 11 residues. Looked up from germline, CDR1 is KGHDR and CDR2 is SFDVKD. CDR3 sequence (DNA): TGTGCCACGGGACAGGACTATGGCTACACCTTC. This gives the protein CATGQDYGYTF.

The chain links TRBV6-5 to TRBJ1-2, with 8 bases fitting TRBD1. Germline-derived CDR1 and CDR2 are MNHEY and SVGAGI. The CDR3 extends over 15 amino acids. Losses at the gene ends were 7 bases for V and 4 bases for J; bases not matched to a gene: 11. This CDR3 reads CASTKGGDRTYGYTF. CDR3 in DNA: TGTGCCAGCACCAAAGGGGGGGACAGGACCTATGGCTACACCTTC.

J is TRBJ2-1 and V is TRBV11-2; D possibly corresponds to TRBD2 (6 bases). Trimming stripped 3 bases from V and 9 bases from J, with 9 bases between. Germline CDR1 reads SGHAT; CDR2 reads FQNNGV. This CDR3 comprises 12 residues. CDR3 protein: CASSFGGAEQFF. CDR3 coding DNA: TGTGCCAGCAGCTTCGGAGGGGCTGAGCAGTTCTTC.

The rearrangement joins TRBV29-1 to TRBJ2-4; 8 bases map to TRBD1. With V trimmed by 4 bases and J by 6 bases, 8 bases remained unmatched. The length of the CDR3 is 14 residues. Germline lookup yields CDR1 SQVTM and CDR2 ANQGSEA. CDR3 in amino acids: CSVGRQGAINIQYF. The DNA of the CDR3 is TGCAGCGTTGGGAGGCAGGGGGCGATAAACATTCAGTACTTC.

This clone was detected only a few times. CDR3 amino acids: CAISDPTAYGYTF. The CDR3 DNA is TGTGCCATCAGTGATCCCACAGCCTATGGCTACACCTTC. This chain connects TRBV10-3 to TRBJ1-2; D remains unclear. Per germline, CDR1 ENHRY and CDR2 SYGVKD. V dropped 3 bases and J dropped 4 bases, with 9 bases sitting between them. There are 13 residues in the CDR3.

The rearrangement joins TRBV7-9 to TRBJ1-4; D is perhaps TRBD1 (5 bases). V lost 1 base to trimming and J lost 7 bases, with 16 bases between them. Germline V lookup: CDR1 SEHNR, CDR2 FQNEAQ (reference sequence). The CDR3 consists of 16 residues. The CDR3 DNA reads TGTGCCAGCAGCTTAGGTCAGGGAACCTTGGGTGAAAAACTGTTTTTT. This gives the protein CASSLGQGTLGEKLFF.

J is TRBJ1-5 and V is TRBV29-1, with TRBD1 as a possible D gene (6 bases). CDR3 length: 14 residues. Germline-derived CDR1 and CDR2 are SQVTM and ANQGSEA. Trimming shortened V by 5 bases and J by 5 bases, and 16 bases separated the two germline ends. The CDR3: CSVWSAGEDQPQHF. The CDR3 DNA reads TGCAGCGTTTGGAGTGCAGGGGAAGATCAGCCCCAGCATTTT.

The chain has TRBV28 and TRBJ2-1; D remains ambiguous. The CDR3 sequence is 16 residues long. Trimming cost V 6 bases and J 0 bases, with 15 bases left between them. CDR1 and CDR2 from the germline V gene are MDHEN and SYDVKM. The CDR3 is CASSPTPLSSYNEQFF. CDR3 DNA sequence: TGTGCCAGCAGCCCGACCCCACTAAGCTCCTACAATGAGCAGTTCTTC.

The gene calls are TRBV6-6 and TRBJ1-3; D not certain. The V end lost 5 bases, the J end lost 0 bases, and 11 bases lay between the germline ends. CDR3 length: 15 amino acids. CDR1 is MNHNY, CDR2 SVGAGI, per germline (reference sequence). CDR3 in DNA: TGTGCCAGCAGTAGAGACTCCAGCTCTGGAAACACCATATATTTT. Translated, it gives CASSRDSSSGNTIYF.

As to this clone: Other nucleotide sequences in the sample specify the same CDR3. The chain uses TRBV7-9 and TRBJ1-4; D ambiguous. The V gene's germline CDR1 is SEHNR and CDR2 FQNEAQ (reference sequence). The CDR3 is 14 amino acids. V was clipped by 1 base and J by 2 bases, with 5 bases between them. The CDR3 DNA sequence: TGTGCCAGCAGCTTAGGAGGGACTAATGAAAAACTGTTTTTT. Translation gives CASSLGGTNEKLFF.

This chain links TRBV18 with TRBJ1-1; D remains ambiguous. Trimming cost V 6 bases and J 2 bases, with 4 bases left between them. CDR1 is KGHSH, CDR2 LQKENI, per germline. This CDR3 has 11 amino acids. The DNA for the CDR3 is TGTGCCAGCTCGCGTAACACTGAAGCTTTCTTT. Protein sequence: CASSRNTEAFF.

CDR3 DNA: TGTGCCAGCAACCGAAATCGACAGGGTCGGGATGGCTACACCTTC. Amino acid sequence: CASNRNRQGRDGYTF. This rearrangement joins TRBV6-5 to TRBJ1-2, with TRBD1 matching 7 bases. V lost 7 bases to trimming and J lost 6 bases; unmatched junction nucleotides: 14. Looked up from germline, CDR1 is MNHEY and CDR2 is SVGAGI. The length of the CDR3 is 15 residues.

CDR3 in DNA: TGTGCCAGCAGCCAAACGACAGCCACCTCTGGAAACACCATATATTTT. Amino acids: CASSQTTATSGNTIYF. This chain joins TRBV7-6 and TRBJ1-3; D might be TRBD1 (5 bases). This CDR3 spans 16 amino acids. Germline lookup yields CDR1 SGHVS and CDR2 FNYEAQ. The germline V and J ends were trimmed by 5 bases and 0 bases, with 14 bases remaining between them.

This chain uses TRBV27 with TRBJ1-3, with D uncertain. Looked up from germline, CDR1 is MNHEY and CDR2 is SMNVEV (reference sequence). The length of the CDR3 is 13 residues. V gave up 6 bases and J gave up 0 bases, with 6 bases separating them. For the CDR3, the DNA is TGTGCCAGCAGCTCTTACTCTGGAAACACCATATATTTT. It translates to CASSSYSGNTIYF.

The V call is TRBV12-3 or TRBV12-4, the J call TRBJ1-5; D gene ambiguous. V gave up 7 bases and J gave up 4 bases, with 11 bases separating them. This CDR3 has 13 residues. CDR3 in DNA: TGTGCCAGCACCAGAGGAGGGAATCAGCCCCAGCATTTT. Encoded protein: CASTRGGNQPQHF.